This T cell receptor (beta chain) is from a study of blood T cells in healthy people across ages. The authors ran a second PCR of 7 to 11 cycles using a sample-barcoded 5' primer and a J-beta primer mix. TCRdb called the 5' RACE reads again in MiXCR, with one record for every CDR3 protein. The sample records about 680,000 distinct CDR3 sequences, roughly 50% being singletons. The sample holds a few counts of this clonotype. The CDR3 is 14 amino acids. Trimming cost V 5 bases and J 0 bases, with 11 bases left between them. CDR1 and CDR2 from the germline V gene are SGHTA and FQGNSA. The sequence came from a woman aged 60-70 years in good health. Sequenced: blood. The chain is built from TRBV7-2 and TRBJ2-7, with D perhaps given as TRBD1 or TRBD2 (5 bases each). DNA for the CDR3: TGTGCCAGCAGCCGGCCCGGGACCTCCTACGAGCAGTACTTC. It specifies CASSRPGTSYEQYF.